What follows are 24 T cell receptor beta chains derived from one specimen sequenced in a study of T cell clonality in common variable immunodeficiency. Sequencing was performed with immunoSEQ multiplex PCR; in TCRdb, only in-frame clones are kept and a portion is missing. The profile covers approximately 81,000 clones, none occurring a single time. Input material: peripheral blood mononuclear cells. The receptor source for this set is a person between 18 and 75 years old in good health.

This clone was detected many times. The read comes to an end 3 residues before the CDR3 does, leaving the germline J gene to fill in the end. This chain links TRBV19 with TRBJ1-1, with a tentative D call TRBD1 (5 bases). CDR1 is LNHDA, CDR2 SQIVND, per germline (reference sequence). This CDR3 has 15 residues. The V gene lost 7 bases and the J gene lost 4 bases, with 19 bases spanning the gap. The sequenced part of the CDR3 DNA is TGTGCCAGTAACCCACTGCCGGGGGGTGGCACTGAA. This sequence encodes CASNPLPGGGTE. The whole CDR3 reads CASNPLPGGGTEAFF.

This clone came up many times. Read sequence stops 3 residues before the CDR3 end, and the germline J gene provides the missing end. The genes are TRBV7-2 and TRBJ1-1, with 8 bases identical to TRBD1. Looked up from germline, CDR1 is SGHTA and CDR2 is FQGNSA. The J segment lost 3 bases and the V segment lost 5 bases, leaving 5 bases of the junction unmatched. The CDR3 loop spans 14 amino acids. The CDR3 region is CASSGGQGYTEAFF. The sequenced part of the CDR3 DNA is TGTGCCAGCAGCGGCGGACAGGGTTACACTGAA.

This clone has at least ten counts. The sequenced fragment ends 3 residues before the CDR3 boundary, so the rest is inferred from the germline J gene. The chain uses TRBV20-1 and TRBJ2-7; TRBD2 matches 10 bases. With V trimmed by 6 bases and J by 2 bases, 10 bases remained unmatched. The V gene's germline CDR1 is DFQATT and CDR2 SNEGSKA (reference sequence). This CDR3 spans 15 amino acids. The sequenced part of the CDR3 DNA is TGCAGTGCCCCTCCCAGGACTAGCGGACCCTACGAG. Amino acid sequence: CSAPPRTSGPYE. The full CDR3 sequence reads CSAPPRTSGPYEQYF.

This clone was seen ten or more times. The read is 3 residues too short to cover the CDR3 end, so that end is filled in from the germline J gene. The V call is TRBV7-9, the J call TRBJ1-4; weak D call: TRBD1 (5 bases). This CDR3 comprises 15 residues. The germline V and J ends were trimmed by 4 bases and 3 bases, with 12 bases remaining between them. The V gene's germline CDR1 is SEHNR and CDR2 FQNEAQ (reference sequence). The CDR3 bases that were read are TGTGCCAGCAGCTCTCCAGGGCGGTCTAATGAAAAA. This sequence encodes CASSSPGRSNEK. The CDR3, in full, reads CASSSPGRSNEKLFF.

Many counts were recorded for this clone. The CDR3 goes on 3 residues after the read ends, and that part is filled in from the germline J gene. This chain uses TRBV5-6 with TRBJ2-2; TRBD1 matches at 8 bases. V trimming: 3 bases; J trimming: 5 bases; junction bases outside the gene matches: 3. Germline CDR1 SGHDT, CDR2 YYEEEE. The CDR3 spans 14 residues. Partial CDR3 DNA: TGTGCCAGCAGCTCCAGGACAGGGACCGGGGAG. Amino acids: CASSSRTGTGE. In full, the CDR3 reads CASSSRTGTGELFF.

This clone showed up many times. The read falls 3 residues short of the CDR3 end, and the missing part is taken from the germline J gene. This chain uses TRBV19 with TRBJ2-7; 9 bases line up with TRBD2. The CDR3 consists of 13 residues. V trimming: 5 bases; J trimming: 6 bases; junction bases outside the gene matches: 5. Germline lookup yields CDR1 LNHDA and CDR2 SQIVND (reference sequence). The CDR3 is CASSWREGPEQYF. The CDR3 bases that were read are TGTGCCAGTAGTTGGCGGGAGGGCCCCGAG.

In this sample, this clone turned up many times. Read data end 3 residues before the CDR3 end; the end is taken from the germline J gene. The chain carries TRBV19 and TRBJ2-7; TRBD1 matches at 8 bases. CDR3 length equals 15 residues. V shed 5 bases and J 6 bases; nucleotides not matched to a gene: 12. Germline V gene lookup returns CDR1 LNHDA and CDR2 SQIVND (reference sequence). The DNA read from the CDR3 is TGTGCCAGTAGTCCTCGGGCAGGGGGCCTTGCCGAG. It encodes CASSPRAGGLAE. The full CDR3 protein reads CASSPRAGGLAEQYF.

This clone was counted many times. Read data end 3 residues before the CDR3 end; the end is taken from the germline J gene. The chain is built from TRBV14 and TRBJ2-1; no clear D. The CDR3 is made up of 14 amino acids. CDR1 and CDR2 from the germline V gene are SGHDN and FVKESK. V was trimmed by 6 bases and J by 0 bases, leaving 9 bases between them. The CDR3 DNA, read in part, is TGTGCCAGCAGGGGTCAGCGCTCCTACAATGAG. This encodes CASRGQRSYNE. The entire CDR3 protein is CASRGQRSYNEQFF.

This clone has just a few counts. The sequenced CDR3 bases are TGCGCCAGCAGGCGAGGGGGGGTCCGGGGCACAGATACG. It codes for CASRRGGVRGTDT. The full-length CDR3 reads as CASRRGGVRGTDTQYF. The rearrangement uses TRBV5-1 and TRBJ2-3; a possible D gene is TRBD2 (7 bases). Sequencing ends 3 residues short of the CDR3 end; the germline J gene provides the rest. This CDR3 is built from 16 residues. Trimming removed 5 bases from V and 1 base from J, with 17 bases in between. Germline V gene data show CDR1 as SGHRS and CDR2 as YFSETQ.

There are many counts of this clone. CDR3 amino acids: CASSPFGARVPNEQFF. The part of the CDR3 DNA that was read is TGTGCCAGCAGCCCCTTTGGTGCCCGGGTTCCCAATGAG. The V and J genes are TRBV7-8 and TRBJ2-1, with unresolved D. The CDR3 end is not reached by the read, which stops 3 residues before it; the germline J gene fills it in. The CDR3 spans 16 residues. Germline V lookup: CDR1 SGHVS, CDR2 FQNEAQ. V was trimmed by 5 bases and J by 6 bases, leaving 20 bases between them.

This clone came up many times. The CDR3 goes on 3 residues after the read ends, and that part is filled in from the germline J gene. The chain employs TRBV6-2 or TRBV6-3 and TRBJ2-7; 9 nucleotides align to TRBD2. Germline CDR1 MNHEY, CDR2 SVGEGT. Trimming removed 6 bases from V and 4 bases from J; junction bases left unmatched: 10. The CDR3 is 15 amino acids. The CDR3 DNA, read in part, is TGTGCCAGCAGAGTCCTTAGCGGGAGTACGTACGAG. Translated: CASRVLSGSTYE. The whole CDR3 sequence is CASRVLSGSTYEQYF.

This clone was detected many times. Sequencing ends 3 residues short of the CDR3 end; the germline J gene provides the rest. This rearrangement joins TRBV6-2 or TRBV6-3 to TRBJ2-4, with 11 nucleotides matching TRBD1. The CDR3 covers 14 residues. In germline, CDR1 is MNHEY, CDR2 SVGEGT. V lost 6 bases and J lost 7; bases outside the gene matches: 5. CDR3 residues: CASSQDRGLNIQYF. The CDR3 bases that were read are TGTGCCAGCAGCCAGGACAGGGGGCTGAACATT.

This clone was counted at least ten times. The read is 3 residues too short to cover the CDR3 end, so that end is filled in from the germline J gene. The chain uses TRBV7-2 and TRBJ1-6; TRBD1 is a possible D gene (6 bases). Germline CDR1 SGHTA, CDR2 FQGNSA. Trimming cost V 2 bases and J 12 bases, with 11 bases left between them. The CDR3 has 13 residues. CDR3 sequence reads: CASSLRQDRPLHF. The part of the CDR3 DNA that was read is TGTGCCAGCAGCTTACGACAGGATAGACCC.

This clone was seen many times. The read comes to an end 3 residues before the CDR3 does, leaving the germline J gene to fill in the end. V is TRBV5-1 and J is TRBJ2-3; D unclear. This CDR3 has 14 residues. The V end was cut by 7 bases, the J end by 1 base, with 13 bases between. Germline V lookup: CDR1 SGHRS, CDR2 YFSETQ. Incomplete CDR3 DNA: TGCGCCAGCCATGAGAGGCCTGGCACAGATACG. The encoded protein is CASHERPGTDT. From start to end, the CDR3 is CASHERPGTDTQYF.

Many counts were recorded for this clone. The read falls 3 residues short of the CDR3 end, and the missing part is taken from the germline J gene. The rearrangement joins TRBV6-4 to TRBJ1-1; D unclear. Trimming removed 3 bases from V and 5 bases from J, with 19 bases in between. The CDR3 contains 16 residues. Germline-derived CDR1 and CDR2 are MRHNA and SNTAGT. The CDR3 DNA, read in part, is TGTGCCAGCAGTGAGAGGCGGGGAAGACGGGGAACTGAA. Its protein product is CASSERRGRRGTE. The whole CDR3 protein reads CASSERRGRRGTEAFF.

This clone has a count of ten or more. Germline is not matched at one junction end, which may reflect a read error. The observed sequence ends 3 residues before the CDR3 terminus, with the missing tail filled in from the germline J gene. This chain uses TRBV5-1 with TRBJ2-3, with TRBD1 matching 7 bases. The CDR3 loop spans 14 amino acids. The V gene's germline CDR1 is SGHRS and CDR2 YFSETQ. Partial CDR3 DNA: TGCGCCAGCTGCTTAAGACAGGGTGCAGATACG. Translated, it gives CASCLRQGADT. The whole CDR3 protein reads CASCLRQGADTQYF.

In its sample, this clone was seen many times. The sequenced CDR3 bases are TGTGCCAGCAGCTTAGTGGGACAGCCCCCCGAG. Its translation: CASSLVGQPPE. In full, the CDR3 reads CASSLVGQPPEQYF. This sequence joins TRBV11-2 and TRBJ2-7; TRBD1 matches at 7 bases. The read comes to an end 3 residues before the CDR3 does, leaving the germline J gene to fill in the end. The V gene end was trimmed by 1 base and the J gene end by 6 bases; junction bases not matched to a gene: 6. The CDR3 totals 14 residues. Germline V gives CDR1 SGHAT, CDR2 FQNNGV.

This clone occurred a few times. The observed sequence ends 3 residues before the CDR3 terminus, with the missing tail filled in from the germline J gene. This rearrangement joins TRBV2 to TRBJ2-7, with no clear D. The CDR3 is 14 residues long. Germline CDR1 reads SNHLY; CDR2 reads FYNNEI. V was cut by 1 base and J by 1 base, with 8 bases left in between. The CDR3 region is CASSEVIDSYEQYF. Partial CDR3 DNA: TGTGCCAGCAGTGAAGTTATAGATTCCTACGAG.

Of note for this clone: The read comes to an end 3 residues before the CDR3 does, leaving the germline J gene to fill in the end. Additional DNA sequences in this sample encode the identical CDR3. The chain employs TRBV2 and TRBJ2-1; 7 nucleotides align to TRBD2. V lost 8 bases, J lost 6 bases, and 13 bases stayed unmatched. Germline CDR1 SNHLY, CDR2 FYNNEI. This CDR3 comprises 15 residues. This CDR3 is CASRMTGGGSNEQFF. The part of the CDR3 DNA that was read is TGTGCCAGCCGGATGACGGGGGGAGGGTCCAATGAG.

This clone was seen many times. The read falls 3 residues short of the CDR3 end, and the missing part is taken from the germline J gene. The gene calls are TRBV12-3 or TRBV12-4 and TRBJ2-3; D possibly corresponds to TRBD2 (5 bases). This CDR3 has 12 amino acids. V was pared by 5 bases and J by 6 bases, with 9 bases between. CDR3 DNA (partial): TGTGCCAGCAGTACGGACTCTGATACG. It encodes CASSTDSDT. The whole CDR3 reads CASSTDSDTQYF.

The sample holds many counts of this clone. Coverage ceases 3 residues before the CDR3 finishes, and the germline J gene fills in the end. The chain links TRBV7-9 to TRBJ1-4, with 9 bases fitting TRBD1. In germline, CDR1 is SEHNR, CDR2 FQNEAQ (reference sequence). Losses at the gene ends were 3 bases for V and 10 bases for J; bases not matched to a gene: 6. The CDR3 sequence is 14 residues long. CDR3 DNA (partial): TGTGCCAGCAGCTTGGACAGGGGAAAGGGAAAA. Protein: CASSLDRGKGK. Given in full, the CDR3 is CASSLDRGKGKLFF.

The sample holds many counts of this clone. Read data end 3 residues before the CDR3 end; the end is taken from the germline J gene. This chain connects TRBV14 to TRBJ2-1, with D tentatively TRBD2 (6 bases). The CDR3 contains 13 residues. Germline assignment: CDR1 SGHDN and CDR2 FVKESK. Trimming stripped 1 base from V and 6 bases from J, with 7 bases between. The covered CDR3 bases are TGTGCCAGCAGCCAAGTGCGGGGCAATGAG. Translating gives CASSQVRGNE. The complete CDR3 protein is CASSQVRGNEQFF.

Ten or more counts support this clone. The read halts 3 residues ahead of the CDR3 end, with the missing end drawn from the germline J gene. The chain is built from TRBV10-1 and TRBJ1-6, with a tentative D call TRBD1 (5 bases). In germline, CDR1 is WNHNN, CDR2 SYGVQD (reference sequence). V was clipped by 8 bases and J by 8 bases, with 25 bases between them. This CDR3 is built from 17 residues. The sequenced part of the CDR3 DNA is TGCGCCAGCCGTGTCTCCAGGGAGGAGGTATATGATTCACCC. Its translation is CASRVSREEVYDSP. The CDR3, in full, reads CASRVSREEVYDSPLHF.

This clone was picked up many times. Read sequence stops 3 residues before the CDR3 end, and the germline J gene provides the missing end. The rearrangement links TRBV19 to TRBJ2-7; TRBD2 aligns across 9 bases. Looked up from germline, CDR1 is LNHDA and CDR2 is SQIVND (reference sequence). The CDR3 contains 16 residues. The J segment lost 6 bases and the V segment lost 3 bases, leaving 12 bases of the junction unmatched. CDR3 DNA (partial): TGTGCCAGTAGTATGGGCGGGAGGGCCCGGTCGAGCGAG. It is translated as CASSMGGRARSSE. The whole CDR3 sequence is CASSMGGRARSSEQYF.